This TCR beta chain was sequenced for a study of Graves' ophthalmopathy and Graves' hyperthyroidism. RNA transcripts were the source from which TCR beta CDR3 regions were amplified. RT-PCR in the first round used HTBI primers; a second-round multiplex PCR followed. TCRdb itself ran the multiplex PCR reads through MiXCR, one entry per CDR3 protein. This table holds over 650,000 distinct CDR3 sequences, about two fifths found once. The table lists this clonotype with many counts. As diagnostic evidence, clinical symptoms, serum thyroxine, TRAb, thyroid ultrasound and orbital computed tomography were relied upon. CDR1 and CDR2 (germline): DFQATT, SNEGSKA (reference sequence). The CDR3 has 13 amino acids. The ends lost 3 bases at V and 7 bases at J; junction bases unmatched: 3.

This receptor was identified in an adult man with Graves' ophthalmopathy. Sequenced input: peripheral blood. The chain uses TRBV20-1 and TRBJ1-6; 7 bases are a match to TRBD1. The CDR3 here is CSARKDRNSPLHF. CDR3 coding DNA: TGCAGTGCTAGGAAGGACAGGAATTCACCCCTCCACTTT.